What follows are 32 T cell receptor beta chains derived from one specimen sequenced in a study of PD-L1 blockade in urothelial cancer (dated by TCRdb to between 2016 and 2019). The intended sense of this specimen's time point label: pretreatment peripheral blood. Receptor libraries were prepared by the immunoSEQ multiplex PCR assay. Entries here come from immuneACCESS through TCRdb and include only in-frame sequences with V and J called. Some clones fail to appear in such tables; in the studies checked, an unresolved V gene covers under half of the shortfall, and the cause of the remainder is unknown. The sample table lists more than 55,000 clones, 81% of them with a count of one. Clones ranked in the top ten supply about 1.6% of the sample. This specimen consisted of PBMCs, obtained around atezolizumab (anti-PD-L1) treatment. The receptors derive from a man between 65 and 85 years old with urothelial cancer.

This clone was observed a few times. This sequence joins TRBV27 and TRBJ2-3; a weak D match, TRBD2 (6 bases). This CDR3 spans 15 amino acids. The V gene's germline CDR1 is MNHEY and CDR2 SMNVEV (reference sequence). V shed 2 bases and J shed 1 base, with 10 bases lying between them. The CDR3 DNA is TGTGCCAGCAGTTTAACGGGAGTGGGCACAGATACGCAGTATTTT. It codes for CASSLTGVGTDTQYF.

The V gene is TRBV27, the J gene TRBJ2-7, with 7 nucleotides matching TRBD1. Germline assignment: CDR1 MNHEY and CDR2 SMNVEV (reference sequence). V was pared by 8 bases and J by 2 bases, with 12 bases of the junction left unmatched. The CDR3 runs 15 residues. CDR3 nucleotide sequence: TGTGCCAGCCGTAAAGCCGGGACAGCCACCTACGAGCAGTACTTC. It translates to CASRKAGTATYEQYF.

The genes are TRBV9 and TRBJ1-1; maybe TRBD1 (6 bases). The CDR3 is 12 amino acids. V dropped 5 bases and J dropped 5 bases, with 10 bases sitting between them. Germline CDR1 and CDR2: SGDLS and YYNGEE. The CDR3 spells CASRGASTEAFF. CDR3 nucleotides: TGTGCCAGCAGGGGGGCCTCGACTGAAGCTTTCTTT.

The chain employs TRBV9 and TRBJ1-5; TRBD1 agrees at 9 bases. This CDR3 comprises 14 residues. Looked up from germline, CDR1 is SGDLS and CDR2 is YYNGEE. Losses at the gene ends were 4 bases for V and 5 bases for J; bases not matched to a gene: 4. The CDR3 region has the DNA TGTGCCAGCAGCCCAAGGGACAGGGATCAGCCCCAGCATTTT. It encodes CASSPRDRDQPQHF.

Comments on this clone: Relative to the germline gene, one junction end is altered; a read error may explain this. This chain uses TRBV28 with TRBJ2-3; D unclear. CDR1 MDHEN and CDR2 SYDVKM come from the germline V gene. This CDR3 is built from 12 residues. Written as DNA, the CDR3 is TGCCTCGTCTGCGATCGCACAGATACGCAGTATTTT. This encodes CLVCDRTDTQYF.

The chain couples TRBV5-1 to TRBJ1-1, with 7 bases fitting TRBD1. J gave up 0 bases and V 2 bases, and 4 bases lay outside the gene matches. CDR3 size: 15 residues. CDR1 is SGHRS, CDR2 YFSETQ, per germline. The CDR3 reads CASSLLTGMNTEAFF. The CDR3 region has the DNA TGCGCCAGCAGCTTACTGACAGGGATGAACACTGAAGCTTTCTTT.

This clone has just one count. This chain uses TRBV25-1 with TRBJ2-2; D might be TRBD2 (5 bases). This CDR3 has 15 residues. The germline V gene encodes CDR1 MGHDK and CDR2 SYGVNS. The ends were cut back, 1 base at V and 3 bases at J, with 9 bases in the middle. The CDR3 nucleotides are TGTGCCAGCAGTGAATCTAGCAGCTACACCGGGGAGCTGTTTTTT. Translation gives CASSESSSYTGELFF.

This clone was seen a handful of times. The V and J genes are TRBV15 and TRBJ1-4; TRBD1 matches at 9 bases. This CDR3 region has 17 residues. The ends lost 2 bases at V and 2 bases at J; junction bases unmatched: 6. CDR1 is LNHNV and CDR2 is YYDKDF in the germline V gene (reference sequence). The CDR3 DNA reads as TGTGCCACCAGCAGAACAGGGGGCGGAAGGACTAATGAAAAACTGTTTTTT. Its protein product is CATSRTGGGRTNEKLFF. Using reference TRBV15 and TRBJ1-4 for the parts outside the CDR3, the full variable domain is DAMVIQNPRYQVTQFGKPVTLSCSQTLNHNVMYWYQQKSSQAPKLLFHYYDKDFNNEADTPDNFQSRRPNTSFCFLDIRSPGLGDTAMYLCATSRTGGGRTNEKLFFGSGTQLSVL.

A few counts support this clone. The V gene is TRBV19, the J gene TRBJ1-1; unclear D gene. Germline values: CDR1 LNHDA, CDR2 SQIVND (reference sequence). The CDR3 has 13 residues. Trimming shortened V by 5 bases and J by 1 base, and 8 bases separated the two germline ends. The CDR3 region is CASSSGWNTEAFF. The CDR3 DNA reads as TGTGCCAGTAGTTCGGGATGGAACACTGAAGCTTTCTTT.

The J gene is TRBJ2-1, the V gene TRBV6-1; D gene unclear. CDR3 length: 15 amino acids. CDR1 and CDR2 (germline): MNHNS, SASEGT. V lost 2 bases, J lost 6 bases, and 14 bases lay in between. The CDR3 bases are TGTGCCAGCAGTGAAATGGTTATAAGCTCCAATGAGCAGTTCTTC. Amino acids: CASSEMVISSNEQFF.

The chain combines TRBV5-5 with TRBJ1-1, with D perhaps TRBD1 (5 bases). The V gene's germline CDR1 is SGHKS and CDR2 YYEKEE (reference sequence). V shed 2 bases and J shed 4 bases, with 15 bases lying between them. The CDR3 covers 15 residues. The CDR3 nucleotides read TGTGCCAGCAGCTTCGGTGGGGCGTGGGCCACTGAAGCTTTCTTT. Encoded protein: CASSFGGAWATEAFF. The variable domain in full, with the rest retrieved from reference TRBV5-5 and TRBJ1-1, is DAGVTQSPTHLIKTRGQQVTLRCSPISGHKSVSWYQQVLGQGPQFIFQYYEKEERGRGNFPDRFSARQFPNYSSELNVNALLLGDSALYLCASSFGGAWATEAFFGQGTRLTVV.

This clone has a single count. This rearrangement joins TRBV27 to TRBJ2-7, with TRBD2 matching over 7 bases. Looked up from germline, CDR1 is MNHEY and CDR2 is SMNVEV (reference sequence). The V and J ends lost 2 bases and 7 bases, in that order; junction bases with no gene match: 8. The CDR3 covers 14 residues. CDR3 sequence (DNA): TGTGCCAGCAGTTTAGGGGAGGGCCCGGGGGAGCAGTACTTC. Amino acid sequence: CASSLGEGPGEQYF.

This sequence joins TRBV4-3 and TRBJ2-1, with D perhaps TRBD1 (6 bases). Looked up from germline, CDR1 is LGHNA and CDR2 is YSLEER. The CDR3 runs to 18 residues. Trimming removed 0 bases at V and 1 base at J, with 16 bases between. CDR3 sequence reads: CASSQDYVLRGSYNEQFF. The CDR3 region has the DNA TGCGCCAGCAGCCAAGATTATGTTCTCAGGGGATCCTACAATGAGCAGTTCTTC.

V usage is TRBV7-4 and J usage is TRBJ2-7; tentative D call: TRBD1 (5 bases). The CDR3 has 15 residues. V lost 6 bases to trimming and J lost 4 bases, with 19 bases between them. Looked up from germline, CDR1 is SGHVT and CDR2 is SQSDAQ. This chain's CDR3 is CASSRQGDISYEQYF. The CDR3 DNA sequence: TGTGCCAGCAGTCGCCAGGGTGATATATCGTACGAGCAGTACTTC.

The chain carries TRBV27 and TRBJ2-6; D gene uncertain. The germline CDR1 and CDR2 sequences are MNHEY and SMNVEV (reference sequence). The V and J ends lost 0 bases and 0 bases respectively, with 9 bases between them. This CDR3 contains 17 residues. The CDR3 DNA reads TGTGCCAGCAGTTTATCCTCGCAGGTCTCTGGGGCCAACGTCCTGACTTTC. This translates into CASSLSSQVSGANVLTF.

The rearrangement links TRBV18 to TRBJ1-2; the D gene is possibly TRBD1 (6 bases). The germline V and J ends were trimmed by 3 bases and 2 bases, with 13 bases remaining between them. This CDR3 is 15 amino acids long. Germline loops: CDR1 KGHSH, CDR2 LQKENI. The CDR3 nucleotides read TGTGCCAGCTCACCCGCCCTGACAGGAAACTATGGCTACACCTTC. Encoded protein: CASSPALTGNYGYTF.

CDR3 region: CASSQVQNEQYF. In DNA form, the CDR3 reads TGTGCCAGCAGCCAAGTTCAGAACGAGCAGTACTTC. This chain joins TRBV14 and TRBJ2-7; D ambiguous. CDR1 SGHDN and CDR2 FVKESK come from the germline V gene. The CDR3 is made up of 12 amino acids. V lost 1 base and J 5 bases, leaving 6 bases between the germline ends.

The chain recombines TRBV2 with TRBJ1-1; the D is unclear. Germline V gene sequence: CDR1 SNHLY, CDR2 FYNNEI. V lost 6 bases and J lost 1, with 9 bases in between. The CDR3 is 13 residues long. CDR3 in DNA: TGTGCCAGCAGGGTCAGACAGAACACTGAAGCTTTCTTT. Translation gives CASRVRQNTEAFF.

J is TRBJ2-1 and V is TRBV4-3; D unresolved. Trimming removed 4 bases at V and 0 bases at J, with 10 bases between. CDR1 and CDR2 (germline): LGHNA, YSLEER. This CDR3 is built from 15 residues. This CDR3 is CASSPADTSYNEQFF. For the CDR3, the DNA is TGCGCCAGCAGCCCGGCGGATACCTCCTACAATGAGCAGTTCTTC.

V gene TRBV7-8 combines with J gene TRBJ2-1; weak D call: TRBD2 (5 bases). This CDR3 is 15 amino acids long. Per germline, CDR1 SGHVS and CDR2 FQNEAQ. Trimming shortened V by 1 base and J by 5 bases, and 12 bases separated the two germline ends. The CDR3 region has the DNA TGTGCCAGCAGCTTAGAGCGGTCAAGGGACAATGAGCAGTTCTTC. Translation: CASSLERSRDNEQFF.

This clone was observed once. As DNA, the CDR3 is TGTGCCAGCAGCCCCGTCAGGAACCCGGGAGGGCCAAACAATGAGCAGTTCTTC. Translated: CASSPVRNPGGPNNEQFF. V gene TRBV9 combines with J gene TRBJ2-1; 8 nucleotides agree with TRBD2. Per the germline V gene, CDR1 is SGDLS and CDR2 is YYNGEE. The CDR3 has 18 amino acids. Trimming took 4 bases from V and 5 from J; bases not matched to a gene: 17.

The V call is TRBV18, the J call TRBJ2-1; D not resolved. CDR1 is KGHSH and CDR2 is LQKENI in the germline V gene. The V end was cut by 4 bases, the J end by 4 bases, with 5 bases between. CDR3 size: 12 residues. CDR3 sequence reads: CASSLYYNEQFF. The CDR3 DNA reads as TGTGCCAGCTCACTTTATTACAATGAGCAGTTCTTC.

This sequence joins TRBV19 and TRBJ2-4; possible D gene TRBD2, 7 bases. Germline assignment: CDR1 LNHDA and CDR2 SQIVND (reference sequence). Trimming shortened V by 6 bases and J by 6 bases, and 15 bases separated the two germline ends. The CDR3 is made up of 14 amino acids. The CDR3 DNA follows: TGTGCCAGTAGCTCAGGGGAGGGGAGAAACATTCAGTACTTC. It encodes CASSSGEGRNIQYF.

By sample share, this clone is medium-sized. V and J are TRBV25-1 and TRBJ2-7, with 9 bases lining up with TRBD1. The germline gives CDR1 MGHDK, CDR2 SYGVNS. The CDR3 contains 14 residues. V was clipped by 4 bases and J by 3 bases; unmatched bases: 4. CDR3 nucleotides: TGTGCCAGCAGTGGGGGACAGGGCTTCTACGAGCAGTACTTC. Protein: CASSGGQGFYEQYF.

The gene calls are TRBV27 and TRBJ2-7; TRBD1 matches 8 bases. The CDR3 consists of 15 residues. Germline assignment: CDR1 MNHEY and CDR2 SMNVEV (reference sequence). V lost 6 bases to trimming and J lost 4 bases; unmatched junction nucleotides: 11. The CDR3 region is CASSHRGNVLYEQYF. CDR3 nucleotides: TGTGCCAGCAGCCACAGGGGGAATGTCTTATACGAGCAGTACTTC.

This chain uses TRBV18 with TRBJ2-1; 9 positions match TRBD1. The J segment lost 5 bases and the V segment lost 3 bases, leaving 5 bases of the junction unmatched. This CDR3 has 15 residues. Germline V gene sequence: CDR1 KGHSH, CDR2 LQKENI. DNA of the CDR3: TGTGCCAGCTCACCTATCGGGACAGGGAACAATGAGCAGTTCTTC. This codes for CASSPIGTGNNEQFF.

CDR3 protein: CAIRPGTGTGNEKLFF. As DNA, the CDR3 is TGTGCCATCAGGCCAGGTACCGGGACAGGGAACGAAAAACTGTTTTTT. The chain carries TRBV10-3 and TRBJ1-4, with 9 bases lining up with TRBD1. With V trimmed by 6 bases and J by 8 bases, 13 bases remained unmatched. The CDR3 sequence is 16 residues long. Germline CDR1 ENHRY, CDR2 SYGVKD.

V and J are TRBV19 and TRBJ2-1; 8 bases are shared with TRBD1. V shed 11 bases and J 6 bases; nucleotides not matched to a gene: 12. This CDR3 contains 14 residues. Looked up from germline, CDR1 is LNHDA and CDR2 is SQIVND (reference sequence). CDR3 sequence: CASWSGQEPNEQFF. The CDR3 nucleotides read TGTGCCTCTTGGTCGGGACAGGAACCCAATGAGCAGTTCTTC.

The chain combines TRBV6-1 with TRBJ2-1, with 10 bases aligning to TRBD2. Germline assignment: CDR1 MNHNS and CDR2 SASEGT. The CDR3 is 15 residues long. V lost 6 bases to trimming and J lost 0 bases; unmatched junction nucleotides: 2. CDR3 protein: CASRTSGYSYNEQFF. The DNA for the CDR3 is TGTGCCAGCAGGACTAGCGGGTACTCCTACAATGAGCAGTTCTTC.

V is TRBV28 and J is TRBJ1-3; 9 bases line up with TRBD1. Unmatched junction bases numbered 17, after V lost 8 bases and J lost 6 bases. This CDR3 is built from 17 residues. From germline, CDR1 is MDHEN and CDR2 SYDVKM. CDR3 region: CASGSANRGRSLNTIYF. DNA of the CDR3: TGTGCCAGCGGTTCAGCAAACAGGGGGCGATCCCTAAACACCATATATTTT.

The V gene is TRBV19, the J gene TRBJ2-7, with D possibly being TRBD2 (5 bases). V shed 1 base and J shed 2 bases, with 12 bases lying between them. The CDR3 length is 15 residues. Looked up from germline, CDR1 is LNHDA and CDR2 is SQIVND (reference sequence). This CDR3 reads CASSIGAEATYEQYF. The CDR3 DNA reads as TGTGCCAGTAGTATAGGAGCGGAAGCAACCTACGAGCAGTACTTC.

This clone was recorded a few times. This chain joins TRBV7-3 and TRBJ2-1, with 10 nucleotides matching TRBD2. This CDR3 spans 16 amino acids. Looked up from germline, CDR1 is SGHTA and CDR2 is FQGTGA. V shed 0 bases, J shed 6 bases, and the junction held 5 bases outside the gene matches. CDR3 in DNA: TGTGCCAGCAGCTTAACGCCTAGCGGGAGTGGCAATGAGCAGTTCTTC. Protein sequence: CASSLTPSGSGNEQFF.